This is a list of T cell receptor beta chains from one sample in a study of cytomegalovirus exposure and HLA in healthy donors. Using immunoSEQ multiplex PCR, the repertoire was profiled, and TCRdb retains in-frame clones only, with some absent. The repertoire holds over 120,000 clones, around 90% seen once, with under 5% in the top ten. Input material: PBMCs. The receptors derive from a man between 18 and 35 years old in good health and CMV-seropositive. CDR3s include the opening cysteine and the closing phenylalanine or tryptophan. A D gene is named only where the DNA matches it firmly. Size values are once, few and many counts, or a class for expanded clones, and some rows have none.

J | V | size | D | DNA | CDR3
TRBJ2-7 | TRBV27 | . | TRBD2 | TGTGCCAGCAGTCCCGGGAGGCTCTACGAGCAGTACTTC | CASSPGRLYEQYF
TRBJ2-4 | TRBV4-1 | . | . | TGCGCCAGCAGCCAAGATGTCAGCAGGGTAAACATTCAGTACTTC | CASSQDVSRVNIQYF
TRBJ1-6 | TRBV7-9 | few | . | TGTGCCAGCAGCTTGAGGCAGGGGAGCTCACCCCTCCACTTT | CASSLRQGSSPLHF
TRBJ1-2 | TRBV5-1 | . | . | TGCGCCAGCAGCCCTTCCGGGAACTATGGCTACACCTTC | CASSPSGNYGYTF
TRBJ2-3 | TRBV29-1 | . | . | TGCAGCGTTGAAGGTTTACAGGGCCCCGCCAGAGATACGCAGTATTTT | CSVEGLQGPARDTQYF
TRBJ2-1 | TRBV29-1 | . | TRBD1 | TGCAGCGTGGACTGGGACAGTCAAATCTACAATGAGCAGTTCTTC | CSVDWDSQIYNEQFF
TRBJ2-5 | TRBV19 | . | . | TGTGCCAGTAGTTCGGACACCCAAGAGACCCAGTACTTC | CASSSDTQETQYF
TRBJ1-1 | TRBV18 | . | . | TGTGCCAGCTCACCACAGGAGGGGTTAGAAGCTTTCTTT | CASSPQEGLEAFF
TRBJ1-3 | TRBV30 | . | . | TGTGCCTGGAGTGTCCTAGGGAGCTCTGGAAACACCATATATTTT | CAWSVLGSSGNTIYF
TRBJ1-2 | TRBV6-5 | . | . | TGTGCCAGCACCACCCAGAGGGTGCGCGGCTACACCTTC | CASTTQRVRGYTF
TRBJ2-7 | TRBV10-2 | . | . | TGCGCCAGCAGTGAGTCGTCAGGGGTAGGCGAGCAGTACTTC | CASSESSGVGEQYF
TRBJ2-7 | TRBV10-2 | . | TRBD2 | TGCGCCACCGGGGGGGACTACTACGAGCAGTACTTC | CATGGDYYEQYF
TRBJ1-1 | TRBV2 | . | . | TGTGCCAGCAGATTTCAGGGGAGCACTGAAGCTTTCTTT | CASRFQGSTEAFF
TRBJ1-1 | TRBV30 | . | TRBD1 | TGTGCTTCCGGGACAGGGAACACTGAAGCTTTCTTT | CASGTGNTEAFF
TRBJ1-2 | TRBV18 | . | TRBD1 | TGTGCCAGCTCACCGGGACAGGAGTATGGCTACACCTTC | CASSPGQEYGYTF
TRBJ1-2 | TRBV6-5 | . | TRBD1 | TGTGCCAGCACGCTACCGGGACAGGGGATTGGCTACACCTTC | CASTLPGQGIGYTF
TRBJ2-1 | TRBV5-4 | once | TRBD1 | TGTGCCAGCAGCCCCAGGGACAGGGGGCCGAATGAGCAGTTCTTC | CASSPRDRGPNEQFF
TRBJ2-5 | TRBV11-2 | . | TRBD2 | TGTGCCAGCAGCTTCAGACTAGCGGGAGAGACCCAGTACTTC | CASSFRLAGETQYF
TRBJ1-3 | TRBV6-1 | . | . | TGTGCCAGCAGAGGGGTGGTAAACACCATATATTTT | CASRGVVNTIYF
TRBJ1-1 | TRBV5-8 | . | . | TGTGCCAGCAGACCAAAACCCTCAGGGGAGAACACTGAAGCTTTCTTT | CASRPKPSGENTEAFF